Following are 30 T cell receptor beta chains from one sample sequenced in a study of blood T cells in healthy people across ages. With a J-beta primer mix and a sample-barcoded 5' primer, a second PCR ran about 6 to 11 cycles. Using its own MiXCR run on the 5' RACE reads, TCRdb lists one record per CDR3 protein. The table lists about 1.6 million distinct CDR3 sequences, about 35% of them singletons. The sequenced sample was blood. These receptors originate from a woman aged 25 to 39 in good health.

J is TRBJ1-4 and V is TRBV20-1; D is unclear. Between the trimmed V and J ends, which lost 0 bases and 4 bases, there was a span of 12 bases. Germline CDR1 reads DFQATT; CDR2 reads SNEGSKA (reference sequence). The CDR3 is made up of 15 amino acids. The CDR3 spells CSAREAGMFNEKLFF. The CDR3 region has the DNA TGCAGTGCTAGAGAGGCGGGAATGTTTAATGAAAAACTGTTTTTT.

This chain uses TRBV11-2 with TRBJ2-5, with no clear D. The CDR3 is made up of 16 amino acids. In germline, CDR1 is SGHAT, CDR2 FQNNGV. The V and J ends lost 0 bases and 2 bases respectively, with 13 bases between them. CDR3 bases: TGTGCCAGCAGCTTAGAGGGTGGTGCGCTACAAGAGACCCAGTACTTC. Translating gives CASSLEGGALQETQYF.

The CDR3, as DNA: TGTGCCAGCAGTCTCGACAGGGGGCGCGGAAATGAGCAGTTCTTC. As protein: CASSLDRGRGNEQFF. The rearrangement joins TRBV2 to TRBJ2-1, with TRBD1 identical over 10 bases. CDR3 length: 15 amino acids. The germline CDR1 and CDR2 sequences are SNHLY and FYNNEI. The V and J ends lost 5 bases and 7 bases, in that order; junction bases with no gene match: 8.

This clonotype was counted many times. The chain is built from TRBV29-1 and TRBJ1-2, with a weak D call TRBD1 (5 bases). V lost 6 bases to trimming and J lost 5 bases, with 13 bases between them. Germline-derived CDR1 and CDR2 are SQVTM and ANQGSEA. The CDR3 has 12 residues. This CDR3 reads CSVLTGGYGYTF. The CDR3 region has the DNA TGCAGCGTCCTTACCGGGGGGTATGGCTACACCTTC.

The chain has TRBV5-1 and TRBJ2-5; TRBD1 is a possible D gene (5 bases). The CDR3 runs to 13 residues. Trimming took off 2 bases at V and 5 bases at J, with 10 bases between the two ends. The germline V gene encodes CDR1 SGHRS and CDR2 YFSETQ. The CDR3 loop reads CASSFKGSETQYF. Written as DNA, the CDR3 is TGCGCCAGCAGCTTCAAGGGGTCGGAGACCCAGTACTTC.

This clonotype occurred a few times. The chain carries TRBV14 and TRBJ2-5, with unresolved D. The V end was cut by 0 bases, the J end by 1 base, with 9 bases between. This CDR3 has 15 amino acids. CDR1 is SGHDN, CDR2 FVKESK, per germline. The CDR3 DNA reads as TGTGCCAGCAGCCAAGATCGCGACCGCCAAGAGACCCAGTACTTC. Translating gives CASSQDRDRQETQYF.

With respect to this clonotype: Germline is not matched at one junction end, which may reflect a read error. The chain couples TRBV7-6 to TRBJ2-5; 14 bases agree with TRBD2. The CDR3 length is 15 residues. CDR1 and CDR2 (germline): SGHVS, FNYEAQ. This CDR3 reads CASSTGLAGAEIQYF. The CDR3 DNA sequence: TGTGCCAGCAGCACGGGACTAGCGGGAGCGGAGATCCAGTACTTC. Supplemented by reference TRBV7-6 and TRBJ2-5, the full variable domain reads GAGVSQSPRYKVTKRGQDVALRCDPISGHVSLYWYRQALGQGPEFLTYFNYEAQQDKSGLPNDRFSAERPEGSISTLTIQRTEQRDSAMYRCASSTGLAGAEIQYFGPGTRLLVL.

This chain joins TRBV6-5 and TRBJ1-2; a possible D gene is TRBD1 (5 bases). V was pared by 8 bases and J by 2 bases, with 21 bases between. This CDR3 contains 16 residues. CDR1 and CDR2 (germline): MNHEY, SVGAGI. The CDR3 bases are TGTGCCAGCCGCACGGCGCAGACCTGGGGGAACTATGGCTACACCTTC. Protein: CASRTAQTWGNYGYTF.

The table lists this clonotype with a few counts. The chain is built from TRBV20-1 and TRBJ1-5; the D gene is possibly TRBD1 (5 bases). Trimming removed 7 bases from V and 0 bases from J, with 16 bases in between. Germline CDR1 and CDR2: DFQATT and SNEGSKA (reference sequence). The CDR3 covers 15 residues. CDR3 nucleotides: TGCAGTGTCGGTCAGGGATTGGATAGCAATCAGCCCCAGCATTTT. Its translation: CSVGQGLDSNQPQHF.

The gene calls are TRBV11-3 and TRBJ1-1, with 7 nucleotides matching TRBD1. V gave up 7 bases and J gave up 4 bases; unmatched junction bases: 6. This CDR3 comprises 13 residues. Germline V gene lookup returns CDR1 SGHNT and CDR2 YENEEA. In DNA form, the CDR3 reads TGTGCCAGCAAGAAATCAGGGGGCACTGAAGCTTTCTTT. Amino acid sequence: CASKKSGGTEAFF.

In its sample, this clonotype was seen many times. The chain has TRBV20-1 and TRBJ2-5, with D unclear. This CDR3 region has 12 residues. The V end was cut by 0 bases, the J end by 5 bases, with 7 bases between. From germline, CDR1 is DFQATT and CDR2 SNEGSKA (reference sequence). The CDR3 sequence is CSARDFRETQYF. The CDR3 bases are TGCAGTGCTAGAGATTTCCGGGAGACCCAGTACTTC.

This clonotype occurred a few times. The chain recombines TRBV7-2 with TRBJ2-1; the match to TRBD1 covers 9 bases. Germline CDR1 reads SGHTA; CDR2 reads FQGNSA. This CDR3 region has 14 residues. V shed 4 bases and J 13 bases; nucleotides not matched to a gene: 11. The CDR3 DNA reads as TGTGCCAGCAGCTCCCGGACAGGGGAAGGGTTCCAGTTCTTC. Residues: CASSSRTGEGFQFF.

This clonotype showed up just a few times. The CDR3 sequence is CASSPPTGAASTEAFF. The CDR3 DNA sequence: TGCGCCAGCAGCCCACCTACAGGGGCGGCGAGCACTGAAGCTTTCTTT. The chain is built from TRBV4-1 and TRBJ1-1; 7 bases line up with TRBD1. Germline CDR1 reads MGHRA; CDR2 reads YSYEKL. Trimming at V came to 4 bases and at J to 4 bases, leaving 12 bases not matched to a gene. There are 16 residues in the CDR3.

The chain couples TRBV5-1 to TRBJ2-1; 12 bases are a match to TRBD2. The V segment lost 4 bases and the J segment 5 bases; nucleotides outside the gene matches: 7. Germline lookup yields CDR1 SGHRS and CDR2 YFSETQ. This CDR3 has 16 residues. The CDR3, as DNA: TGCGCCAGCAGCGTCAACCCTAGCGGGAGGGACAATGAGCAGTTCTTC. It specifies CASSVNPSGRDNEQFF.

This clonotype was counted a few times. The V and J genes are TRBV12-3 or TRBV12-4 and TRBJ2-3; maybe TRBD1 (6 bases). V shed 3 bases and J shed 4 bases, with 14 bases lying between them. The CDR3 is 15 amino acids. CDR3: CASSLSTGSADTQYF. The CDR3 region has the DNA TGTGCCAGCAGTTTGTCCACAGGGAGCGCAGATACGCAGTATTTT.

V gene TRBV3-1 combines with J gene TRBJ1-2, with unresolved D. The CDR3 runs 15 residues. Looked up from germline, CDR1 is LGHDT and CDR2 is YNNKEL (reference sequence). V was clipped by 1 base and J by 5 bases, with 14 bases between them. The CDR3 loop reads CASSQGKGSKYGYTF. The CDR3 DNA is TGTGCCAGCAGCCAAGGAAAGGGTTCAAAGTATGGCTACACCTTC. Full variable domain (remainder filled in from reference TRBV3-1 and TRBJ1-2): DTAVSQTPKYLVTQMGNDKSIKCEQNLGHDTMYWYKQDSKKFLKIMFSYNNKELIINETVPNRFSPKSPDKAHLNLHINSLELGDSAVYFCASSQGKGSKYGYTFGSGTRLTVV.

The chain recombines TRBV20-1 with TRBJ2-3; TRBD2 matches at 10 bases. The V gene's germline CDR1 is DFQATT and CDR2 SNEGSKA (reference sequence). V gave up 3 bases and J gave up 6 bases; unmatched junction bases: 3. The CDR3 covers 13 residues. The CDR3 here is CSASSGRRDTQYF. CDR3 coding DNA: TGCAGTGCTAGTAGCGGGAGGAGGGATACGCAGTATTTT.

This clonotype was found many times. This chain's CDR3 is CASSQDPSGAVSYEQYF. CDR3 coding DNA: TGCGCCAGCAGCCAAGATCCTAGCGGGGCCGTATCCTACGAGCAGTACTTC. The chain uses TRBV4-1 and TRBJ2-7; 9 positions match TRBD2. The CDR3 covers 17 residues. CDR1 is MGHRA and CDR2 is YSYEKL in the germline V gene. V shed 0 bases and J 1 base; nucleotides not matched to a gene: 7.

This clonotype was counted between two and nine times. The chain couples TRBV20-1 to TRBJ2-5; 9 bases are shared with TRBD2. Germline trimming cut 3 bases from V and 4 bases from J; bases unmatched to any gene: 9. Germline CDR1 and CDR2: DFQATT and SNEGSKA (reference sequence). This CDR3 region has 15 residues. Here the CDR3 reads CSARARRGGIETQYF. The CDR3 bases are TGCAGTGCTAGGGCTCGGCGGGGGGGCATAGAGACCCAGTACTTC.

The chain links TRBV14 to TRBJ1-1; D call uncertain. Germline CDR1 SGHDN, CDR2 FVKESK. CDR3 length: 15 residues. Trimming took off 4 bases at V and 7 bases at J, with 19 bases between the two ends. CDR3 region: CASSPLRSGINEAFF. In DNA form, the CDR3 reads TGTGCCAGCAGCCCCCTTCGATCGGGGATAAATGAAGCTTTCTTT.

This clonotype was picked up a small number of times. J is TRBJ1-2 and V is TRBV30; 7 nucleotides line up with TRBD1. The CDR3 is 12 residues long. CDR1 and CDR2 from the germline V gene are GTSNPN and SVGIG (reference sequence). The V segment lost 5 bases and the J segment 2 bases; nucleotides outside the gene matches: 2. CDR3 DNA: TGTGCCTGGGGACAGGACAACTATGGCTACACCTTC. This sequence encodes CAWGQDNYGYTF.

V and J are TRBV5-1 and TRBJ2-1, with 10 bases aligning to TRBD2. Per the germline V gene, CDR1 is SGHRS and CDR2 is YFSETQ. The ends lost 4 bases at V and 5 bases at J; junction bases unmatched: 9. The CDR3 is made up of 16 amino acids. The CDR3 is CASSPPGTSVNNEQFF. CDR3 nucleotide sequence: TGCGCCAGCAGCCCACCGGGGACTAGCGTGAACAATGAGCAGTTCTTC. Filled out from reference TRBV5-1 and TRBJ2-1, the complete variable domain reads KAGVTQTPRYLIKTRGQQVTLSCSPISGHRSVSWYQQTPGQGLQFLFEYFSETQRNKGNFPGRFSGRQFSNSRSEMNVSTLELGDSALYLCASSPPGTSVNNEQFFGPGTRLTVL.

The chain is built from TRBV2 and TRBJ1-6; no reliable D call. CDR1 and CDR2 (germline): SNHLY, FYNNEI. V lost 8 bases, J lost 7 bases, and 12 bases lay in between. The CDR3 is 13 amino acids. CDR3: CASGEGINSPLHF. CDR3 DNA: TGTGCCAGCGGCGAAGGAATAAATTCACCCCTCCACTTT.

The V and J genes are TRBV4-2 and TRBJ2-3; D perhaps matches TRBD1 (7 bases). CDR3 length equals 16 residues. Trimming pared 0 bases from V and 2 bases from J, leaving 12 bases between. Germline assignment: CDR1 LGHNA and CDR2 YNFKEQ. This CDR3 is CASSQDQGGSTDTQYF. The CDR3 region has the DNA TGTGCCAGCAGCCAAGATCAGGGGGGATCCACAGATACGCAGTATTTT.

This clonotype was observed at least ten times. This rearrangement joins TRBV7-2 to TRBJ2-7, with TRBD2 as a possible D gene (6 bases). The ends were cut back, 4 bases at V and 4 bases at J, with 14 bases in the middle. This CDR3 spans 14 amino acids. CDR1 and CDR2 (germline): SGHTA, FQGNSA. CDR3 DNA: TGTGCCAGCAGCTGGGGGGTGGTTGGGTACGAGCAGTACTTC. As protein: CASSWGVVGYEQYF.

The chain joins TRBV5-1 to TRBJ1-2; D not certain. The CDR3 is 12 residues long. Trimming stripped 4 bases from V and 6 bases from J, with 10 bases between. Looked up from germline, CDR1 is SGHRS and CDR2 is YFSETQ. The CDR3 coding sequence is TGCGCCAGCAGCATGCCAGCGGATGGCTACACCTTC. This gives the protein CASSMPADGYTF.

The table lists this clonotype with many counts. The chain combines TRBV20-1 with TRBJ2-3; the match to TRBD2 covers 8 bases. Germline CDR1 and CDR2: DFQATT and SNEGSKA (reference sequence). The CDR3 has 15 amino acids. Trimming took 0 bases from V and 6 from J; bases not matched to a gene: 8. The CDR3 DNA sequence: TGCAGTGCTAGAGATCGGGGTAGCGGGAAGGATACGCAGTATTTT. Translated, it gives CSARDRGSGKDTQYF.

The CDR3 is CASSEPPSTGAYYNEQFF. The CDR3 nucleotides are TGTGCCAGCAGTGAGCCTCCTAGTACAGGGGCCTATTACAATGAGCAGTTCTTC. The V and J genes are TRBV2 and TRBJ2-1, with 7 bases that match TRBD1. The germline gives CDR1 SNHLY, CDR2 FYNNEI. After removal of 3 bases from V and 4 bases from J, the junction contained 15 bases not matched to a gene. This CDR3 is built from 18 residues. The whole variable domain, remainder taken from reference TRBV2 and TRBJ2-1, is EPEVTQTPSHQVTQMGQEVILRCVPISNHLYFYWYRQILGQKVEFLVSFYNNEISEKSEIFDDQFSVERPDGSNFTLKIRSTKLEDSAMYFCASSEPPSTGAYYNEQFFGPGTRLTVL.

This clonotype was detected many times. CDR3 in amino acids: CSGETGRNEQYF. CDR3 coding DNA: TGCAGCGGCGAGACAGGGAGGAACGAGCAGTACTTC. The rearrangement joins TRBV29-1 to TRBJ2-7; D may be TRBD1 (7 bases). V lost 7 bases to trimming and J lost 5 bases, with 15 bases between them. CDR3 length: 12 amino acids. Germline V gives CDR1 SQVTM, CDR2 ANQGSEA.

The chain is built from TRBV27 and TRBJ2-1, with TRBD2 matching over 11 bases. From germline, CDR1 is MNHEY and CDR2 SMNVEV (reference sequence). The CDR3 runs to 16 residues. Losses at the gene ends were 1 base for V and 6 bases for J; bases not matched to a gene: 5. In DNA, the CDR3 is TGTGCCAGCAGTTTATTGGGGACTAGCGGACCCAATGAGCAGTTCTTC. Translated: CASSLLGTSGPNEQFF.